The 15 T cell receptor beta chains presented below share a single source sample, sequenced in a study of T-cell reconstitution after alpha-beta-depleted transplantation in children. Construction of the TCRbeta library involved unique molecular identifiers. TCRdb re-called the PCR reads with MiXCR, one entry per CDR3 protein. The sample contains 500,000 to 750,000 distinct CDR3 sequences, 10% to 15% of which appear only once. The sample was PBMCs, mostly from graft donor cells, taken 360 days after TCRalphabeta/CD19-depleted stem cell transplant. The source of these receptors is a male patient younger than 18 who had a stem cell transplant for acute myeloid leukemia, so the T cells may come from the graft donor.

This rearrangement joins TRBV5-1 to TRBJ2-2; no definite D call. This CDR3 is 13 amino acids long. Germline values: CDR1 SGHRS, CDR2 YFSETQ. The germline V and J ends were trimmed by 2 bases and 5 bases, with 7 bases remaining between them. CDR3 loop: CASSFIRTGELFF. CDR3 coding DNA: TGCGCCAGCAGCTTTATCAGGACCGGGGAGCTGTTTTTT.

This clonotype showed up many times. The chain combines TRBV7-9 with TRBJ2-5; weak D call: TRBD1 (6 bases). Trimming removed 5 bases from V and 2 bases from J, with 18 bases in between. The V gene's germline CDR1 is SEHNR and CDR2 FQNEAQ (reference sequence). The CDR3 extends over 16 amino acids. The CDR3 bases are TGTGCCAGCAGCCCCGGACAGAGCCGAAATCAAGAGACCCAGTACTTC. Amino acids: CASSPGQSRNQETQYF.

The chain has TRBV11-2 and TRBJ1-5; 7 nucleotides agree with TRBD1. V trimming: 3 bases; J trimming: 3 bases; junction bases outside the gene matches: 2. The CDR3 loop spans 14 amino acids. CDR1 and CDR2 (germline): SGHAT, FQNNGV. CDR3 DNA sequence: TGTGCCAGCAGCTTCGGACAGGACAATCAGCCCCAGCATTTT. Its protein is CASSFGQDNQPQHF.

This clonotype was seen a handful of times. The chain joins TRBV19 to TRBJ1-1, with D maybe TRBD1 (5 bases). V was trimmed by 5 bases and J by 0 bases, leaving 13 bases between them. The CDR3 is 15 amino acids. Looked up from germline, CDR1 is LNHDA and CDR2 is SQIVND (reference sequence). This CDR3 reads CASSAPGRMNTEAFF. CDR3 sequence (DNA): TGTGCCAGTAGTGCCCCGGGACGGATGAACACTGAAGCTTTCTTT.

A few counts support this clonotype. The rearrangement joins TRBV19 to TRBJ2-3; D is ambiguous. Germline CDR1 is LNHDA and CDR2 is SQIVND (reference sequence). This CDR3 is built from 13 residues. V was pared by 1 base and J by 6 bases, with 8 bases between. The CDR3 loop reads CASSIGKTDTQYF. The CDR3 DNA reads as TGTGCCAGTAGTATAGGGAAGACTGATACGCAGTATTTT.

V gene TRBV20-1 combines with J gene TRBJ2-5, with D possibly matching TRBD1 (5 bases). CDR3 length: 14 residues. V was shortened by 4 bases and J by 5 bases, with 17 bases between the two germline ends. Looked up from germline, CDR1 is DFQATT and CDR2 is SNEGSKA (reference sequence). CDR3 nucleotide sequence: TGCAGTGCTAACAGGATCGCTGGAGAGGAGACCCAGTACTTC. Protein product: CSANRIAGEETQYF.

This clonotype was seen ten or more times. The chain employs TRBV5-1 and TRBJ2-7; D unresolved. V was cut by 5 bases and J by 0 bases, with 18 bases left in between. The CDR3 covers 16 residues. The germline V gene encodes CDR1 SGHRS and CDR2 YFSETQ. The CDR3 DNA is TGCGCCAGCAGTGACTTTATTCAGGCGAGCTCCTACGAGCAGTACTTC. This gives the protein CASSDFIQASSYEQYF.

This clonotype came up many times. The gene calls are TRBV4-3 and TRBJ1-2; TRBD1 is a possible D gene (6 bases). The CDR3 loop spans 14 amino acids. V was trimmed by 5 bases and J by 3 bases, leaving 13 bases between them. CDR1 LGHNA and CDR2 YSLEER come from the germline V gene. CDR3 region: CASSEAGGDYGYTF. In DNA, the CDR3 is TGCGCCAGCAGCGAAGCGGGGGGCGACTATGGCTACACCTTC.

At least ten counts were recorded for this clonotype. The CDR3 spells CASSLRGFQNIQYF. The CDR3 DNA follows: TGCGCCAGCAGCCTCAGGGGGTTCCAAAACATTCAGTACTTC. This chain links TRBV4-3 with TRBJ2-4; 7 bases are shared with TRBD1. Germline CDR1 and CDR2: LGHNA and YSLEER. The ends lost 4 bases at V and 5 bases at J; junction bases unmatched: 5. The length of the CDR3 is 14 residues.

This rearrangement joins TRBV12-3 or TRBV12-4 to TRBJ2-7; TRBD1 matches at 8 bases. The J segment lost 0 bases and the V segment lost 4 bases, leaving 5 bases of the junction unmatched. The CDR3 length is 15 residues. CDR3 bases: TGTGCCAGCAGTTCAAGGACAGGGCGCTCCTACGAGCAGTACTTC. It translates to CASSSRTGRSYEQYF.

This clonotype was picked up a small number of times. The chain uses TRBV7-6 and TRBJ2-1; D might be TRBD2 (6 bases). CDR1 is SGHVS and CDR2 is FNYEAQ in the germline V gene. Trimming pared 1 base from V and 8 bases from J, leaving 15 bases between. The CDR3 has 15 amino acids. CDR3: CASSLVPGVRDEQFF. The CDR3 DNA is TGTGCCAGCAGCTTAGTTCCGGGAGTCCGAGATGAGCAGTTCTTC.

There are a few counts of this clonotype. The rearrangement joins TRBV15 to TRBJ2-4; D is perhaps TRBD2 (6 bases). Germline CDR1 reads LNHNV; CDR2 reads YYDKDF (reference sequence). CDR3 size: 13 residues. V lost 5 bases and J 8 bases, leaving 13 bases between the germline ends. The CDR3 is CATSPFSGDIQYF. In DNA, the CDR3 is TGTGCCACCAGCCCATTCTCGGGGGACATTCAGTACTTC.

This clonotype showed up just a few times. The CDR3 DNA is TGCGCCAGCAGCCATCTGAACACTGAAGCTTTCTTT. Residues: CASSHLNTEAFF. This chain links TRBV4-3 with TRBJ1-1; D not certain. The CDR3 spans 12 residues. The germline V gene encodes CDR1 LGHNA and CDR2 YSLEER. Trimming removed 3 bases at V and 0 bases at J, with 2 bases between.

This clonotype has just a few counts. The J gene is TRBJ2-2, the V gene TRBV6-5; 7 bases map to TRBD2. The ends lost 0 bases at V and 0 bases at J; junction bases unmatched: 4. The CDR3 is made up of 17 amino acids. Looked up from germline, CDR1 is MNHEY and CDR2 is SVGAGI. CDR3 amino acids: CASSYSRLAANTGELFF. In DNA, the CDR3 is TGTGCCAGCAGTTACTCGCGTCTAGCGGCGAACACCGGGGAGCTGTTTTTT.

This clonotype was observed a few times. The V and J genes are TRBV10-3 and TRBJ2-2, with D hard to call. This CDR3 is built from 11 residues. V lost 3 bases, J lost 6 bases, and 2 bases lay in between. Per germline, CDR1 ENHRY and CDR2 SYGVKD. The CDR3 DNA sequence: TGTGCCATCAGTGATTCCGGGGAGCTGTTTTTT. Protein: CAISDSGELFF.